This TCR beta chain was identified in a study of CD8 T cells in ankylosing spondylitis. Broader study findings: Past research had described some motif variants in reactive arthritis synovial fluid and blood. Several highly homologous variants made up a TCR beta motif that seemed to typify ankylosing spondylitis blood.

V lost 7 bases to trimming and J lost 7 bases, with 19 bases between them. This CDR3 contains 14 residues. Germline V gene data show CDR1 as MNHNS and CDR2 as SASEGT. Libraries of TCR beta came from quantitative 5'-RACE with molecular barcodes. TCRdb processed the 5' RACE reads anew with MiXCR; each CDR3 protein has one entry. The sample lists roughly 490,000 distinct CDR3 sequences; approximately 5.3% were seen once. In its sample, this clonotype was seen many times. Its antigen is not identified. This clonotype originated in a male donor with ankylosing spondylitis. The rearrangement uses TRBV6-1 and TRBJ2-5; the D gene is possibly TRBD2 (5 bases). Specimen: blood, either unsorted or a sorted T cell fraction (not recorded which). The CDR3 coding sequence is TGTGCCAGCATGAGGGCGGCAACTCGCGGGACCCAGTACTTC. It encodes CASMRAATRGTQYF.